Listed here is a single T cell receptor beta chain. The antigen remains undetermined. The length of the CDR3 is 16 residues. Germline-derived CDR1 and CDR2 are DFQATT and SNEGSKA (reference sequence). Trimming removed 2 bases from V and 2 bases from J, with 13 bases in between. A duration under 3 months, NOSPECS ≥4, CAS ≥3 and moderate-to-severe activity characterized the donors with ophthalmopathy. The authors isolated PBMCs from around 10 ml of fresh peripheral blood. Scientists amplified the TCR beta CDR3 regions from RNA transcripts. The first round was an RT-PCR with HTBI primers, and the second round was a multiplex PCR. Via MiXCR, TCRdb re-called the multiplex PCR reads, giving one row per CDR3 protein. The sample has 650,000 to 900,000 distinct CDR3 sequences, 35% to 50% seen once. The data derive from a study of Graves' ophthalmopathy and Graves' hyperthyroidism. Whole-study results and caveats: Blood shared most expanded thyroid clonotypes above 0.001 frequency.

The clonotype was recovered from an adult man with Graves' ophthalmopathy. The sample comprised peripheral blood. The chain couples TRBV20-1 to TRBJ2-6; a weak D match, TRBD1 (6 bases). This chain's CDR3 is CSARRGNRAGANVLTF. In nucleotides, the CDR3 is TGCAGTGCTAGACGTGGTAACAGGGCTGGGGCCAACGTCCTGACTTTC.